The rows below give T cell receptor beta chains drawn from one sample of a study of radiation and T cells in renal cell carcinoma. Some clones are missing from TCRdb's copy, which holds only in-frame ones; the method was immunoSEQ multiplex PCR. The sample consists of 100,000 to 150,000 clones, around 81% of them appearing once. This specimen consisted of blood, obtained from a patient whose treatment included radiotherapy and nephrectomy. The origin of the receptors is a man aged 50-59 years with renal cell carcinoma. Each CDR3 is given with its conserved first and last residue. Each record gives: CDR3 length, J gene, V gene, clone size, D gene, CDR3 DNA, CDR3 protein. The D gene is left open where the match is weak. Some rows mark clone size as missing; the rest say once, few, many or name a class of expanded clone.

>11|TRBJ1-1|TRBV29-1|NA|NA
TGCAGCGGGAACGCGGACACTGAAGCTTTCTTT
CSGNADTEAFF
>12|TRBJ1-3|TRBV5-1|NA|NA
TGCGCCAGCAGCTTGCCTGGAAACACCATATATTTT
CASSLPGNTIYF
>14|TRBJ2-7|TRBV2|once|NA
TGTGCCAGCAGTGATGGCAGGAACCCCTACGAGCAGTACTTC
CASSDGRNPYEQYF
>14|TRBJ1-1|TRBV11-2|NA|TRBD1
TGTGCCAGCAGTTCACTCAGGGGGCACACTGAAGCTTTCTTT
CASSSLRGHTEAFF
>13|TRBJ1-1|TRBV7-2|few|NA
TGTGCCAGCAGCCAAGGACAGCTCGGTGAAGCTTTCTTT
CASSQGQLGEAFF
>16|TRBJ2-6|TRBV28|NA|NA
TGTGCCAGCAGTTTTCAACGGCACTCTGGGGCCAACGTCCTGACTTTC
CASSFQRHSGANVLTF
>15|TRBJ2-7|TRBV18|NA|NA
TGTGCCAGCTCACCACCGGGGAGCAGGGGGGCCGAGCAGTACTTC
CASSPPGSRGAEQYF
>14|TRBJ1-4|TRBV28|NA|NA
TGTGCCAGCACCTCAAACGGGCGTGGGGGCGGACTGTTTTTT
CASTSNGRGGGLFF
>13|TRBJ2-3|TRBV21-1|NA|NA
TGTGCCAGCACGCGGAACCCTCGGGGTACGCAGTATTTT
CASTRNPRGTQYF
>16|TRBJ2-3|TRBV29-1|NA|TRBD2
TGCAGCGTTCCCCCCTCTAGCGGGGGAAGCACAGATACGCAGTATTTT
CSVPPSSGGSTDTQYF
>14|TRBJ2-3|TRBV19|few|TRBD1
TGTGCCAGTAGTATGGCCCTAACAGGGGGTACGCAGTATTTT
CASSMALTGGTQYF
>12|TRBJ1-5|TRBV28|once|NA
TGTGCCAGCAGTTTATCGGGGTGGCCCCAGCATTTT
CASSLSGWPQHF
>12|TRBJ1-2|TRBV7-9|NA|NA
TGTGCCAGCAGCTTGCCCTCTTATGGCTACACCTTC
CASSLPSYGYTF
>15|TRBJ2-3|TRBV4-2|once|NA
TGTGCCAGCAGCCAAGGCAGCCAGGGCACAGATACGCAGTATTTT
CASSQGSQGTDTQYF
>17|TRBJ1-4|TRBV4-3|NA|NA
TGCGCCAGCAGCCAAGACCCCCCTCGGGCAACTAATGAAAAACTGTTTTTT
CASSQDPPRATNEKLFF
>15|TRBJ1-2|TRBV6-4|few|TRBD1
TGTGCCAGCAGTGACTCGGCAGGGGGCATCTATGGCTACACCTTC
CASSDSAGGIYGYTF